The 13 T cell receptor beta chains given below trace back to one sample, sequenced in a study of shared clonotypes between healthy human individuals. Only in-frame clones appear in the TCRdb table, and some are missing; sequencing was by immunoSEQ multiplex PCR. The sample has about 2,500,000 clones; roughly 92% are singletons. The sample taken for sequencing was naive CD4+ T cells sorted from blood. As to subset: CD45RA+ positively selected. These receptors were taken from a man aged 18 to 30 in good health.

This sequence joins TRBV18 and TRBJ1-5; the D gene is possibly TRBD1 (6 bases). With 6 bases removed from V and 1 base from J, the gap between germline ends came to 16 bases. Germline CDR1 and CDR2: KGHSH and LQKENI. The CDR3 spans 16 residues. The CDR3 here is CASSLGQIGSNQPQHF. The CDR3 nucleotides are TGTGCCAGCTCGCTCGGACAGATAGGGAGCAATCAGCCCCAGCATTTT.

This clone occurred a few times. The chain is built from TRBV6-5 and TRBJ1-5; TRBD1 is a possible D gene (6 bases). The length of the CDR3 is 14 residues. Germline assignment: CDR1 MNHEY and CDR2 SVGAGI. V was trimmed by 5 bases and J by 7 bases, leaving 15 bases between them. CDR3 residues: CASSHRGVLQPQHF. The DNA for the CDR3 is TGTGCCAGCAGTCATAGGGGGGTCTTACAGCCCCAGCATTTT.

V is TRBV6-6 and J is TRBJ1-3, with 7 bases lining up with TRBD1. The germline gives CDR1 MNHNY, CDR2 SVGAGI (reference sequence). After removal of 9 bases from V and 0 bases from J, the junction contained 8 bases not matched to a gene. CDR3 size: 15 residues. This CDR3 is CASYTRDSSGNTIYF. The CDR3 coding sequence is TGTGCCAGTTACACCAGGGACAGCTCTGGAAACACCATATATTTT.

The chain links TRBV5-1 to TRBJ2-5; D uncertain. The CDR3 is made up of 13 amino acids. CDR1 and CDR2 from the germline V gene are SGHRS and YFSETQ. Trimming took off 4 bases at V and 5 bases at J, with 12 bases between the two ends. The CDR3 DNA reads as TGCGCCAGCAGCGCGGACCCGCTGGAGACCCAGTACTTC. Encoded protein: CASSADPLETQYF.

V and J are TRBV5-1 and TRBJ2-7; the D is unclear. The V gene lost 3 bases and the J gene lost 1 base, with 14 bases spanning the gap. The CDR3 extends over 15 amino acids. Germline V gene lookup returns CDR1 SGHRS and CDR2 YFSETQ. DNA for the CDR3: TGCGCCAGCAGCTCTCTCCCGGAACCTTCCTACGAGCAGTACTTC. It translates to CASSSLPEPSYEQYF.

The table lists this clone with a count of one. The chain uses TRBV28 and TRBJ2-7; 9 bases are a match to TRBD1. The ends lost 4 bases at V and 0 bases at J; junction bases unmatched: 7. Germline V CDR1 and CDR2: MDHEN, SYDVKM. The CDR3 covers 16 residues. The CDR3 nucleotides are TGTGCCAGCAGTTCCTCCGGGACAGGGAGCTCCTACGAGCAGTACTTC. Translated, it gives CASSSSGTGSSYEQYF.

V and J are TRBV27 and TRBJ2-2; D unresolved. The length of the CDR3 is 14 residues. The germline V and J ends were trimmed by 3 bases and 6 bases, with 11 bases remaining between them. Germline V gene data show CDR1 as MNHEY and CDR2 as SMNVEV (reference sequence). The DNA of the CDR3 is TGTGCCAGCAGTTTGAATAGGGTCGCCGGGGAGCTGTTTTTT. Amino acid sequence: CASSLNRVAGELFF.

The rearrangement joins TRBV6-1 to TRBJ2-3; 10 bases match TRBD2. CDR3 length: 14 residues. Losses at the gene ends were 10 bases for V and 2 bases for J; bases not matched to a gene: 6. Germline lookup yields CDR1 MNHNS and CDR2 SASEGT. CDR3 residues: CATSGSKLTDTQYF. CDR3 nucleotide sequence: TGTGCCACTAGCGGGAGCAAACTCACAGATACGCAGTATTTT.

The chain links TRBV29-1 to TRBJ1-1, with 8 nucleotides matching TRBD1. V was clipped by 3 bases and J by 4 bases; unmatched bases: 7. CDR1 is SQVTM and CDR2 is ANQGSEA in the germline V gene. This CDR3 contains 14 residues. CDR3 bases: TGCAGCGTTGAGACAGGGGAATCGAGCACTGAAGCTTTCTTT. It specifies CSVETGESSTEAFF.

This sequence joins TRBV2 and TRBJ1-2, with no clear D. Germline values: CDR1 SNHLY, CDR2 FYNNEI. The germline V and J ends were trimmed by 6 bases and 0 bases, with 17 bases remaining between them. The CDR3 sequence is 16 residues long. CDR3 residues: CASSPTAVPANYGYTF. The CDR3 DNA reads as TGTGCCAGCAGCCCCACGGCCGTACCAGCTAACTATGGCTACACCTTC. The full variable domain, rest sourced from reference TRBV2 and TRBJ1-2, is EPEVTQTPSHQVTQMGQEVILRCVPISNHLYFYWYRQILGQKVEFLVSFYNNEISEKSEIFDDQFSVERPDGSNFTLKIRSTKLEDSAMYFCASSPTAVPANYGYTFGSGTRLTVV.

With regard to this clone: At the DNA level, this CDR3 is encoded by other sequences in the same sample as well. V gene TRBV5-1 combines with J gene TRBJ2-5, with D maybe TRBD1 (6 bases). The CDR3 sequence is 14 residues long. Deletions cut 2 bases from V and 4 bases from J, with 12 bases between. CDR1 and CDR2 from the germline V gene are SGHRS and YFSETQ. The CDR3 DNA sequence: TGCGCCAGCAGCTTACAGGGTGGGGGAGAGACCCAGTACTTC. It codes for CASSLQGGGETQYF.

This rearrangement joins TRBV27 to TRBJ2-1; D perhaps matches TRBD2 (7 bases). This CDR3 contains 16 residues. Per the germline V gene, CDR1 is MNHEY and CDR2 is SMNVEV (reference sequence). V shed 6 bases and J shed 2 bases, with 17 bases lying between them. The CDR3 spells CASSPRRGGPYNEQFF. CDR3 DNA: TGTGCCAGCAGCCCCCGGCGCGGGGGCCCCTACAATGAGCAGTTCTTC.

The V gene is TRBV18, the J gene TRBJ2-5, with 12 nucleotides matching TRBD1. Matching the DNA end better, TRBJ2-7 makes the J call doubtful. The CDR3 is 15 amino acids. Germline V gene sequence: CDR1 KGHSH, CDR2 LQKENI. CDR3 amino acids: CASSPPGQGAHEQYF. Here the CDR3 DNA reads TGTGCCAGCTCACCACCGGGACAGGGGGCCCACGAGCAGTACTTC.